This T cell receptor (beta chain) was profiled in a study of blood T cell repertoires in COVID-19. Study-level background: Researchers got acute and convalescent COVID-19 samples from the United States, Italy and Spain. In each case, the material was cDNA or gDNA derived from T cells, B-cell-depleted T cells, or PBMCs.

TCRdb's copy holds only in-frame clones and misses some; the assay was immunoSEQ multiplex PCR. The repertoire holds some 210,000 clones, with nearly 90% as singletons. Sequenced input: peripheral blood. The source is a middle-aged woman who had recovered from COVID-19.

The chain's CDR3 is CASSDAGYRSPLHF. CDR3 sequence (DNA): TGTGCCAGCAGTGACGCAGGGTACCGTTCACCCCTCCACTTT. J is TRBJ1-6 and V is TRBV25-1; D may be TRBD1 (5 bases). The CDR3 has 14 residues. Trimming left V 3 bases short and J 9 bases short, with 12 bases between. In germline, CDR1 is MGHDK, CDR2 SYGVNS.